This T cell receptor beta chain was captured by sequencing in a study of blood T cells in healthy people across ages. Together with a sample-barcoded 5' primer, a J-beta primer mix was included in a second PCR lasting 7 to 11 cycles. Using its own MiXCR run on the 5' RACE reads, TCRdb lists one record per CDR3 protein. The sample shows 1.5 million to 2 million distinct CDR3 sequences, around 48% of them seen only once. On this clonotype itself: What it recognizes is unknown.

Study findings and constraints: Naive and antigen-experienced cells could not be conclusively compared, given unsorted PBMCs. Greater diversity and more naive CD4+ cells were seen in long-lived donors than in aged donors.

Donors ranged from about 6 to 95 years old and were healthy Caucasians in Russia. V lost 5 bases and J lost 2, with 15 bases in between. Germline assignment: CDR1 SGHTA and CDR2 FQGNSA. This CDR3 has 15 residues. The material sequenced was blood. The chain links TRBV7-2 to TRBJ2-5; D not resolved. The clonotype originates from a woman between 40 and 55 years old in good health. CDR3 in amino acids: CASSPGALMQETQYF. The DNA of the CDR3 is TGTGCCAGCAGCCCTGGAGCGCTTATGCAAGAGACCCAGTACTTC.